One T cell receptor (beta chain) is described in this entry. The antigen remains undetermined. The sample is drawn from a study of T cell repertoires in cytomegalovirus infection. Study as a whole: Alongside well-studied HLA-B-restricted CMV epitopes, recently identified HLA-C-restricted CMV epitopes were also used.

Trimming cost V 5 bases and J 4 bases; bases outside gene matches: 7. Germline values: CDR1 PRHDT, CDR2 FYEKMQ (reference sequence). This CDR3 spans 16 amino acids. MiXCR was run by TCRdb on the reads, yielding one entry per CDR3 protein. The data contain 250,000 to 300,000 distinct CDR3 sequences, under 25% of them seen just once; the ten biggest clones take up 15% to 20%. The TCR comes from a human donor in good health (CMV status not recorded). Some clones in this sample may be carry-over from other donors' samples. The chain links TRBV13 to TRBJ2-1; 11 bases are shared with TRBD2. The sample consisted of cultured PBMCs, taken from culture after CMV antigen stimulation. The CDR3, as DNA: TGTGCCAGCAGCCTTAGGGGGACTAGCGGATACAATGAGCAGTTCTTC. Encoded protein: CASSLRGTSGYNEQFF.